Each of the 10 T cell receptor beta chains below was sequenced from the same sample in a study of esophageal squamous cell carcinoma tumors. PCR used a TCR alpha or TCR beta constant-region primer with a P20EA primer, then nested PCR with CA2 or CB2. Reverse transcription used a polyT18-containing BSL-18E primer, and TCR genes were amplified by unbiased adaptor ligation RT-PCR. TCRdb fed the 5' RACE reads into MiXCR, producing one record per CDR3 protein. The table has fewer than 7,000 distinct CDR3 sequences, around a fifth seen once. The source material was tumor tissue. All receptors derive from a man aged 45 to 79 with esophageal squamous cell carcinoma.

This clonotype was observed a few times. A much larger clone differs by one base, so this may be a read error. This chain links TRBV6-5 with TRBJ1-3, with 7 bases fitting TRBD1. CDR3 length equals 16 residues. From germline, CDR1 is MNHEY and CDR2 SVGAGI. The CDR3 DNA sequence: TGTGCCAGCAGTTATACTACAGGGGACTCTGGAAACACCAGATATTTT. This gives the protein CASSYTTGDSGNTRYF.

The J gene is TRBJ2-1, the V gene TRBV27, with 8 bases that match TRBD2. CDR3 size: 16 residues. Germline V gene sequence: CDR1 MNHEY, CDR2 SMNVEV (reference sequence). Trimming cost V 5 bases and J 0 bases; bases outside gene matches: 6. CDR3 nucleotides: TGTGCCAGCAGTCCTACTAGCGGCAGCTCCTACAATGAGCAGTTCTTC. It codes for CASSPTSGSSYNEQFF.

This clonotype was counted ten times or more. The rearrangement joins TRBV6-5 to TRBJ2-2; D call uncertain. This CDR3 is built from 16 residues. V lost 4 bases, J lost 0 bases, and 12 bases lay in between. Germline V gene sequence: CDR1 MNHEY, CDR2 SVGAGI. The CDR3 DNA reads TGTGCCAGCAGTTTGATTCCGCTAGCGAACACCGGGGAGCTGTTTTTT. Residues: CASSLIPLANTGELFF.

This clonotype showed up just a few times. The CDR3 nucleotides read TGTGCCACCTCGCCGGGGGGCGGGTTTATCAGAGCTTTCTTT. This codes for CATSPGGGFIRAFF. The chain is built from TRBV7-8 and TRBJ1-1; D possibly corresponds to TRBD1 (6 bases). V was trimmed by 10 bases and J by 10 bases, leaving 25 bases between them. Per the germline V gene, CDR1 is SGHVS and CDR2 is FQNEAQ. The CDR3 has 14 amino acids.

This clonotype was observed a handful of times. The V and J genes are TRBV19 and TRBJ2-6; 9 nucleotides line up with TRBD1. V lost 5 bases to trimming and J lost 1 base; unmatched junction nucleotides: 6. The V gene's germline CDR1 is LNHDA and CDR2 SQIVND (reference sequence). The CDR3 has 17 residues. Here the CDR3 DNA reads TGTGCCAGTAGTCTCGGGACAGGGTCATCTGGGGCCAACGTCCTGACTTTC. This codes for CASSLGTGSSGANVLTF.

The chain joins TRBV6-5 to TRBJ2-1; TRBD2 matches at 11 bases. The CDR3 length is 12 residues. Germline CDR1 and CDR2: MNHEY and SVGAGI. V lost 6 bases, J lost 12 bases, and 4 bases stayed unmatched. The DNA for the CDR3 is TGTGCCAGCAGCACTAGCGGGAGTAGGCAGTTCTTC. Translation gives CASSTSGSRQFF.

There are many counts of this clonotype. The chain carries TRBV19 and TRBJ2-3; D could derive from TRBD1 or TRBD2 (5 bases each). V shed 3 bases and J shed 2 bases, with 15 bases lying between them. The CDR3 is made up of 16 amino acids. CDR1 is LNHDA, CDR2 SQIVND, per germline (reference sequence). The CDR3, as DNA: TGTGCCAGTAGTATCCCGGGACGACCAACCACAGATACGCAGTATTTT. This codes for CASSIPGRPTTDTQYF.

The V call is TRBV7-9, the J call TRBJ2-7; D gene ambiguous. The CDR3 has 13 residues. The germline gives CDR1 SEHNR, CDR2 FQNEAQ (reference sequence). Trimming removed 4 bases from V and 6 bases from J, with 13 bases in between. This CDR3 is CASSSTRLGEQYF. The CDR3 coding sequence is TGTGCCAGCAGCTCGACCCGACTTGGCGAGCAGTACTTC.

The sample holds a few counts of this clonotype. The V gene is TRBV14, the J gene TRBJ1-2, with a weak D call TRBD1 (5 bases). Trimming removed 6 bases at V and 7 bases at J, with 15 bases between. This CDR3 spans 13 amino acids. Per the germline V gene, CDR1 is SGHDN and CDR2 is FVKESK. DNA for the CDR3: TGTGCCAGCAGTCAGACAGTTCAGGGTGGCTACACCTTC. Its translation is CASSQTVQGGYTF.

The rearrangement uses TRBV28 and TRBJ2-7; 15 positions agree with TRBD2. Germline CDR1 is MDHEN and CDR2 is SYDVKM. This CDR3 contains 17 residues. J was trimmed by 5 bases and V by 5 bases; bases with no gene match: 10. In nucleotides, the CDR3 is TGTGCCAGCAGTCCAGGACTAGCGGGAGGGGGCAGAAACGAGCAGTACTTC. Encoded protein: CASSPGLAGGGRNEQYF.